Presented here are 30 T cell receptor beta chains from one specimen sequenced in a study of early stage breast cancer tumors. Data came from immunoSEQ multiplex PCR; TCRdb stores just in-frame clones and leaves some out. The sample holds roughly 14,000 clones; around 85% are singletons and the top ten take 4.9%. The source material was normal breast tissue next to the tumor. The source of these receptors is a person aged 25 to 40 with breast cancer.

This rearrangement joins TRBV6-1 to TRBJ2-7; D is perhaps TRBD1 or TRBD2 (5 bases each). Trimming pared 4 bases from V and 0 bases from J, leaving 16 bases between. The CDR3 totals 16 residues. Germline V gives CDR1 MNHNS, CDR2 SASEGT. The CDR3 region has the DNA TGTGCCAGCAGTGTCGGGACGGGGCTCCCCTCCTACGAGCAGTACTTC. Translated, it gives CASSVGTGLPSYEQYF.

The chain recombines TRBV5-1 with TRBJ2-1; 11 bases line up with TRBD2. Germline V lookup: CDR1 SGHRS, CDR2 YFSETQ. With 0 bases clipped from V and 4 bases from J, the junction kept 0 bases outside the gene matches. CDR3 size: 15 residues. The CDR3 region is CASSLGLAGYNEQFF. The DNA for the CDR3 is TGCGCCAGCAGCTTGGGACTAGCGGGGTACAATGAGCAGTTCTTC. Supplemented by reference TRBV5-1 and TRBJ2-1, the full variable domain reads KAGVTQTPRYLIKTRGQQVTLSCSPISGHRSVSWYQQTPGQGLQFLFEYFSETQRNKGNFPGRFSGRQFSNSRSEMNVSTLELGDSALYLCASSLGLAGYNEQFFGPGTRLTVL.

V gene TRBV27 combines with J gene TRBJ2-7; 7 bases line up with TRBD1. V lost 6 bases and J lost 4; bases outside the gene matches: 6. CDR3 length: 13 amino acids. Germline V lookup: CDR1 MNHEY, CDR2 SMNVEV (reference sequence). The CDR3 nucleotides read TGTGCCAGCAGCTCGCCACAGGGGTACGAGCAGTACTTC. Protein: CASSSPQGYEQYF.

This clone is a singleton in its sample. The chain recombines TRBV30 with TRBJ1-1; D is ambiguous. The length of the CDR3 is 15 residues. Germline loops: CDR1 GTSNPN, CDR2 SVGIG (reference sequence). Deletions cut 2 bases from V and 3 bases from J, with 16 bases between. As DNA, the CDR3 is TGTGCCTGGAGTTCTGGGGTGGGCATAGACACTGAAGCTTTCTTT. Its protein product is CAWSSGVGIDTEAFF.

This sequence joins TRBV5-6 and TRBJ1-4, with D possibly being TRBD1 (6 bases). This CDR3 has 14 amino acids. Trimming pared 4 bases from V and 3 bases from J, leaving 10 bases between. Germline CDR1 SGHDT, CDR2 YYEEEE. The CDR3 DNA reads as TGTGCCAGCAGCCCGGACAGAGCTAATGAAAAACTGTTTTTT. Translating gives CASSPDRANEKLFF.

The chain recombines TRBV9 with TRBJ2-1, with D maybe TRBD1 (6 bases). There are 15 residues in the CDR3. Germline V gene lookup returns CDR1 SGDLS and CDR2 YYNGEE. V gave up 4 bases and J gave up 5 bases, with 16 bases separating them. The DNA of the CDR3 is TGTGCCAGCAGCACCGGGACAAGGATAAACAATGAGCAGTTCTTC. As protein: CASSTGTRINNEQFF.

The CDR3 reads CASSLVAGLPPTTDTQYF. The CDR3 DNA reads TGTGCCAGCAGCTTAGTAGCGGGACTCCCGCCAACCACAGATACGCAGTATTTT. V is TRBV11-2 and J is TRBJ2-3; 8 bases are shared with TRBD2. V dropped 1 base and J dropped 2; count of bases not matched to a gene: 11. The CDR3 is 18 amino acids. Germline V gene sequence: CDR1 SGHAT, CDR2 FQNNGV.

The chain uses TRBV7-6 and TRBJ2-3; D unclear. This CDR3 has 14 amino acids. Deletions cut 0 bases from V and 4 bases from J, with 8 bases between. Per germline, CDR1 SGHVS and CDR2 FNYEAQ. This CDR3 is CASSLATASDTQYF. The CDR3 bases are TGTGCCAGCAGCTTAGCGACTGCCTCAGATACGCAGTATTTT. Full variable domain (rest looked up from reference TRBV7-6 and TRBJ2-3): GAGVSQSPRYKVTKRGQDVALRCDPISGHVSLYWYRQALGQGPEFLTYFNYEAQQDKSGLPNDRFSAERPEGSISTLTIQRTEQRDSAMYRCASSLATASDTQYFGPGTRLTVL.

The V gene is TRBV7-6, the J gene TRBJ1-2; a weak D match, TRBD1 (5 bases). The CDR3 is 15 amino acids. V was shortened by 1 base and J by 0 bases, with 9 bases between the two germline ends. Germline assignment: CDR1 SGHVS and CDR2 FNYEAQ. The chain's CDR3 is CASSLGQFSNYGYTF. CDR3 coding DNA: TGTGCCAGCAGCTTAGGACAGTTCTCTAACTATGGCTACACCTTC.

The chain uses TRBV18 and TRBJ1-2; 8 positions agree with TRBD1. With V trimmed by 3 bases and J by 8 bases, 5 bases remained unmatched. The germline V gene has CDR1 KGHSH and CDR2 LQKENI. CDR3 size: 13 residues. The CDR3: CASSPTGEGGYTF. The DNA for the CDR3 is TGTGCCAGCTCACCGACAGGGGAAGGGGGCTACACCTTC.

The chain combines TRBV19 with TRBJ2-5, with 10 bases identical to TRBD2. Germline lookup yields CDR1 LNHDA and CDR2 SQIVND (reference sequence). The CDR3 length is 14 residues. Germline trimming cut 4 bases from V and 4 bases from J; bases unmatched to any gene: 3. CDR3 sequence (DNA): TGTGCCAGTAGTACTAGCGGGAGTCCAGAGACCCAGTACTTC. Its translation is CASSTSGSPETQYF.

This clone was detected only once. The chain couples TRBV7-6 to TRBJ2-1, with TRBD2 identical over 14 bases. The CDR3 is made up of 19 amino acids. Looked up from germline, CDR1 is SGHVS and CDR2 is FNYEAQ. V was pared by 1 base and J by 6 bases, with 11 bases of the junction left unmatched. The CDR3 sequence is CASSLVPRAGTSGSNEQFF. The CDR3 DNA reads TGTGCCAGCAGCTTAGTCCCGCGGGCAGGGACTAGCGGGAGCAATGAGCAGTTCTTC.

The chain links TRBV16 to TRBJ2-5; TRBD1 aligns across 8 bases. J gave up 1 base and V 2 bases, and 6 bases lay outside the gene matches. Looked up from germline, CDR1 is KGHSY and CDR2 is FQNENV. The CDR3 length is 16 residues. The CDR3 spells CASSQLGQGSQETQYF. CDR3 bases: TGTGCCAGCAGCCAACTTGGACAGGGATCCCAAGAGACCCAGTACTTC.

The chain is built from TRBV5-8 and TRBJ2-7; D may match TRBD1 or TRBD2 (5 bases each). The CDR3 totals 14 residues. The V and J ends lost 4 bases and 3 bases respectively, with 14 bases between them. CDR1 SGHTS and CDR2 YDEGEE come from the germline V gene. The CDR3 here is CASSGDGRIYEQYF. For the CDR3, the DNA is TGTGCCAGCAGCGGGGACGGAAGAATCTACGAGCAGTACTTC.

The gene calls are TRBV27 and TRBJ2-3; 8 nucleotides align to TRBD2. CDR1 is MNHEY and CDR2 is SMNVEV in the germline V gene (reference sequence). The V gene end was trimmed by 6 bases and the J gene end by 6 bases; junction bases not matched to a gene: 17. This CDR3 has 17 residues. This chain's CDR3 is CASRGFGVAGNEDTQYF. In DNA, the CDR3 is TGTGCCAGCAGGGGGTTTGGAGTAGCGGGAAACGAGGATACGCAGTATTTT.

The chain joins TRBV15 to TRBJ2-1; D is possibly TRBD1 (5 bases). Germline V gene data show CDR1 as LNHNV and CDR2 as YYDKDF (reference sequence). V dropped 0 bases and J dropped 7 bases, with 10 bases sitting between them. This CDR3 comprises 14 residues. This chain's CDR3 is CATSREGPANEQFF. CDR3 bases: TGTGCCACCAGCAGAGAGGGGCCGGCAAATGAGCAGTTCTTC.

In nucleotides, the CDR3 is TGTGCCAGCAGCTTGGACATAACAGGGGATACCCTCCACTTT. This codes for CASSLDITGDTLHF. This rearrangement joins TRBV7-9 to TRBJ1-6, with TRBD1 matching 7 bases. From germline, CDR1 is SEHNR and CDR2 FQNEAQ (reference sequence). This CDR3 comprises 14 residues. The trim removed 3 bases at V and 14 bases at J, leaving 10 bases unmatched.

This clone was counted once. The rearrangement joins TRBV4-1 to TRBJ2-1; 13 nucleotides agree with TRBD2. The CDR3 has 16 residues. Trimming cost V 3 bases and J 9 bases; bases outside gene matches: 8. Germline V CDR1 and CDR2: MGHRA, YSYEKL. DNA of the CDR3: TGCGCCAGCAGCCAGGCGACTGGACTAGCGGGAGCTGAGCAGTTCTTC. Translating it yields CASSQATGLAGAEQFF.

The chain recombines TRBV7-3 with TRBJ1-5, with D maybe TRBD1 (5 bases). This CDR3 has 16 amino acids. Trimming took off 2 bases at V and 2 bases at J, with 13 bases between the two ends. From germline, CDR1 is SGHTA and CDR2 FQGTGA. CDR3 sequence: CASSLGREGRNQPQHF. The CDR3 DNA reads TGTGCCAGCAGCTTAGGCCGGGAGGGGCGCAATCAGCCCCAGCATTTT.

This clone was found once. The gene calls are TRBV11-3 and TRBJ1-1, with TRBD1 as a possible D gene (5 bases). The germline gives CDR1 SGHNT, CDR2 YENEEA. This CDR3 comprises 15 residues. Trimming removed 1 base from V and 0 bases from J, with 9 bases in between. CDR3 amino acids: CASSLGRGLNTEAFF. The DNA for the CDR3 is TGTGCCAGCAGCTTAGGAAGGGGCCTGAACACTGAAGCTTTCTTT. Full variable domain (missing parts from reference TRBV11-3 and TRBJ1-1): EAGVVQSPRYKIIEKKQPVAFWCNPISGHNTLYWYLQNLGQGPELLIRYENEEAVDDSQLPKDRFSAERLKGVDSTLKIQPAELGDSAVYLCASSLGRGLNTEAFFGQGTRLTVV.

V is TRBV25-1 and J is TRBJ2-1; TRBD2 matches at 10 bases. J gave up 5 bases and V 1 base, and 11 bases lay outside the gene matches. This CDR3 region has 18 residues. Germline values: CDR1 MGHDK, CDR2 SYGVNS. CDR3 nucleotide sequence: TGTGCCAGCAGTGAATTCGGCAGCGGGAGGGCTATCAACAATGAGCAGTTCTTC. This gives the protein CASSEFGSGRAINNEQFF.

This clone showed up just a few times. The J gene is TRBJ2-7, the V gene TRBV9, with D unclear. CDR1 is SGDLS, CDR2 YYNGEE, per germline. The CDR3 is 15 residues long. V dropped 0 bases and J dropped 12 bases, with 22 bases sitting between them. CDR3 sequence (DNA): TGTGCCAGCAGCGTAGATCCTTCGCAACCCGCTTCGCTGTACTTC. Its translation: CASSVDPSQPASLYF.

The gene calls are TRBV5-1 and TRBJ2-2, with D possibly matching TRBD1 (7 bases). Trimming took 3 bases from V and 3 from J, leaving 12 bases between them. CDR1 and CDR2 from the germline V gene are SGHRS and YFSETQ. The CDR3 runs to 15 residues. The CDR3 DNA follows: TGCGCCAGCAGCTCCCAGGGGGGAGACACCGGGGAGCTGTTTTTT. The encoded protein is CASSSQGGDTGELFF.

This clone was picked up one time. The rearrangement links TRBV2 to TRBJ1-5, with TRBD1 identical over 8 bases. The CDR3 is made up of 15 amino acids. The junction had 5 bases not matched to a gene; V was cut back by 5 bases and J by 2 bases. Germline V gives CDR1 SNHLY, CDR2 FYNNEI. CDR3: CASSTQGAGNQPQHF. CDR3 DNA sequence: TGTGCCAGCAGTACCCAGGGGGCGGGCAATCAGCCCCAGCATTTT.

The chain carries TRBV10-3 and TRBJ2-7; TRBD2 aligns across 11 bases. The J segment lost 6 bases and the V segment lost 2 bases, leaving 6 bases of the junction unmatched. Germline loops: CDR1 ENHRY, CDR2 SYGVKD. The CDR3 covers 15 residues. DNA for the CDR3: TGTGCCATCAGTGAGGGAACTAGCGGGAGTGCCGAGCAGTACTTC. It is translated as CAISEGTSGSAEQYF.

This chain links TRBV27 with TRBJ1-1, with 8 bases identical to TRBD1. Germline CDR1 and CDR2: MNHEY and SMNVEV (reference sequence). CDR3 length equals 16 residues. After removal of 5 bases from V and 1 base from J, the junction contained 9 bases not matched to a gene. The CDR3 loop is CASSKRQGSPNTEAFF. The CDR3 DNA reads TGTGCCAGCAGTAAAAGACAGGGGTCCCCGAACACTGAAGCTTTCTTT.

The J gene is TRBJ2-7, the V gene TRBV2, with 9 bases fitting TRBD1. The CDR3 is 16 residues long. After removal of 3 bases from V and 6 bases from J, the junction contained 12 bases not matched to a gene. In germline, CDR1 is SNHLY, CDR2 FYNNEI. CDR3 bases: TGTGCCAGCAGTGAGTTCTCTGGGACAGGGATCCTCGAGCAGTACTTC. Its translation is CASSEFSGTGILEQYF.

The J gene is TRBJ2-3, the V gene TRBV2; 9 positions match TRBD2. This CDR3 spans 16 amino acids. V dropped 6 bases and J dropped 3; count of bases not matched to a gene: 10. The V gene's germline CDR1 is SNHLY and CDR2 FYNNEI. As DNA, the CDR3 is TGTGCCAGCAGACGAATTAGCGGGAGATCGACAGATACGCAGTATTTT. It is translated as CASRRISGRSTDTQYF.

The chain uses TRBV6-5 and TRBJ2-7; TRBD1 matches 8 bases. The junction had 5 bases not matched to a gene; V was cut back by 6 bases and J by 1 base. Per germline, CDR1 MNHEY and CDR2 SVGAGI. The CDR3 sequence is 14 residues long. This chain's CDR3 is CASSFGQGSYEQYF. Here the CDR3 DNA reads TGTGCCAGCAGCTTCGGACAGGGTTCCTACGAGCAGTACTTC.

V usage is TRBV25-1 and J usage is TRBJ2-1; TRBD2 aligns across 9 bases. Germline loops: CDR1 MGHDK, CDR2 SYGVNS. V was pared by 4 bases and J by 2 bases, with 6 bases of the junction left unmatched. This CDR3 has 16 amino acids. For the CDR3, the DNA is TGTGCCAGCAGTGGACCGGGACTAGCACCCTACAATGAGCAGTTCTTC. Encoded protein: CASSGPGLAPYNEQFF.